This TCR beta chain was captured in a study of blood T cell repertoires in COVID-19. Study information: Some COVID-19 samples were acute and others convalescent; all came from the United States, Italy and Spain. From T cells, B-cell-depleted T cells, or PBMCs came the material, which was cDNA or gDNA.

Source study methods: For nucleated cells, counts were estimated from reference gene primer amplification. Assay used: immunoSEQ multiplex PCR; TCRdb lists only in-frame clones, some missing. The DNA gave D and trimming, while V, J and clone size come from that table. The repertoire holds roughly 330,000 clones, with roughly 90% as singletons. Enrolled during active infection, Seattle patients were then followed longitudinally. V was shortened by 3 bases and J by 0 bases, with 6 bases between the two germline ends. CDR1 SGHDN and CDR2 FVKESK come from the germline V gene. The CDR3 length is 15 residues.

The sequence was obtained from a young man with COVID-19, enrolled during active disease. This chain joins TRBV14 and TRBJ1-6; D is uncertain. The sample comprised peripheral blood. CDR3 sequence reads: CASSQPGSYNSPLHF. The CDR3, as DNA: TGTGCCAGCAGCCAGCCGGGCTCCTATAATTCACCCCTCCACTTT.